This T cell receptor (beta chain) is drawn from a study of T cells in localized non-small cell lung cancer. Study findings and constraints: Increased T cell density in blood showed an association with longer overall survival. Adjacent lung had a median roughly 50 of the 100 largest tumor clones.

The CDR3 is made up of 13 amino acids. Germline assignment: CDR1 LGHNT and CDR2 FRNRAP. Trimming took 7 bases from V and 3 from J, leaving 13 bases between them. Remarks on this clone: Its specificity is unknown.

Produced via immunoSEQ multiplex PCR; TCRdb's table is partial and in-frame only. The table includes tens of thousands of clones, roughly 85% detected once. The sequenced sample was peripheral blood mononuclear cells, obtained before any cancer treatment. The source is a male donor at least 60 years old with stage II lung adenocarcinoma. The chain couples TRBV12-5 to TRBJ2-7, with D perhaps TRBD2 (6 bases). The CDR3 DNA follows: TGTGCTAGTGCCCTGGGGACTTTCTACGAGCAGTACTTC. Amino acids: CASALGTFYEQYF. The complete variable domain, with remaining parts taken from reference TRBV12-5 and TRBJ2-7, reads DARVTQTPRHKVTEMGQEVTMRCQPILGHNTVFWYRQTMMQGLELLAYFRNRAPLDDSGMPKDRFSAEMPDATLATLKIQPSEPRDSAVYFCASALGTFYEQYFGPGTRLTVT.